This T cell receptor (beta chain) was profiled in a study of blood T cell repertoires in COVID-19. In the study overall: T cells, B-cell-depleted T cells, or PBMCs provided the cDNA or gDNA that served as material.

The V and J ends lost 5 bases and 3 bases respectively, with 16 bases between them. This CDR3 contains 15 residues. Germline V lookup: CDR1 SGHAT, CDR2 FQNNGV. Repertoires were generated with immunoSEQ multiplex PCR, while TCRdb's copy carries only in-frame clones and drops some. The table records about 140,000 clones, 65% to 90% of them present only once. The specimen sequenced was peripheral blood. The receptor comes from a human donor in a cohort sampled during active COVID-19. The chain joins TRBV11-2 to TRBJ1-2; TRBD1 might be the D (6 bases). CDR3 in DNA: TGTGCCAGCAGCACACGGGCCAGGGGTGACTATGGCTACACCTTC. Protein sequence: CASSTRARGDYGYTF.